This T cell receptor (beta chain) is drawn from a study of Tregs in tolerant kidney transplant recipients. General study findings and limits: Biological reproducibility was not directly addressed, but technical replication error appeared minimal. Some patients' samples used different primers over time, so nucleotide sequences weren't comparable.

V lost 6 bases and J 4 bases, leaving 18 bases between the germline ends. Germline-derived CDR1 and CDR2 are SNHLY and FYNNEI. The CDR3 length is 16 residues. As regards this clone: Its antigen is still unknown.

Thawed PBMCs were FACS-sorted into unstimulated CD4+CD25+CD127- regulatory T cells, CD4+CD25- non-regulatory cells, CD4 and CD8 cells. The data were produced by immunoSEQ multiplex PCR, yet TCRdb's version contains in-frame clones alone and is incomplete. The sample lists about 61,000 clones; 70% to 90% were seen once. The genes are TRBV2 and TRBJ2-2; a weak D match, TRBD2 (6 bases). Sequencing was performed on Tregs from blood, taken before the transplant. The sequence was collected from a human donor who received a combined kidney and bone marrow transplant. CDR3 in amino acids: CASSRSGVLTTGELFF. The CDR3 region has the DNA TGTGCCAGCAGCCGATCGGGGGTTTTGACCACCGGGGAGCTGTTTTTT. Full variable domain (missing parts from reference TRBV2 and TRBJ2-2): EPEVTQTPSHQVTQMGQEVILRCVPISNHLYFYWYRQILGQKVEFLVSFYNNEISEKSEIFDDQFSVERPDGSNFTLKIRSTKLEDSAMYFCASSRSGVLTTGELFFGEGSRLTVL.